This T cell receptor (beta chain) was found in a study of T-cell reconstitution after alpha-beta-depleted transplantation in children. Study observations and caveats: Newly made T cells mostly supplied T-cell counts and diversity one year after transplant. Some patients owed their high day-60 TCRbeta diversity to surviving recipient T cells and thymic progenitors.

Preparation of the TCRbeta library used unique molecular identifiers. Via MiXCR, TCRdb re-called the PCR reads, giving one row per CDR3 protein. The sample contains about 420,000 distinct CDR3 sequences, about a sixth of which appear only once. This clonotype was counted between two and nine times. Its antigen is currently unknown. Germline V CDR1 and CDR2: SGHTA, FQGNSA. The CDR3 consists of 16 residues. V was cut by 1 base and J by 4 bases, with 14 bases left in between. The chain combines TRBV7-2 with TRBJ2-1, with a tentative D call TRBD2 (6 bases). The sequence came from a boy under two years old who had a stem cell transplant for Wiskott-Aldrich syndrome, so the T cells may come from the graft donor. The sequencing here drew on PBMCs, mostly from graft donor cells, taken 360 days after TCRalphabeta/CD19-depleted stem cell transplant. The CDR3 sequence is CASSLGLIAVYNEQFF. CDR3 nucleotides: TGTGCCAGCAGCTTAGGGTTAATAGCGGTGTACAATGAGCAGTTCTTC.